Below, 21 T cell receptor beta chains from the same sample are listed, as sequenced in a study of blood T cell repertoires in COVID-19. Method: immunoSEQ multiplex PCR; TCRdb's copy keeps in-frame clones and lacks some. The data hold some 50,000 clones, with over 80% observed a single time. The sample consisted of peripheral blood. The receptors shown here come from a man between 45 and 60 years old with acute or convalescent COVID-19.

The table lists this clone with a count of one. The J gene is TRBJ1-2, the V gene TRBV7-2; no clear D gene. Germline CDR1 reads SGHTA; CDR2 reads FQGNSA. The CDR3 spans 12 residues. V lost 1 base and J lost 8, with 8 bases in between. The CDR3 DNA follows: TGTGCCAGCAGCTTAGATGGCCCGGGCTACACCTTC. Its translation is CASSLDGPGYTF.

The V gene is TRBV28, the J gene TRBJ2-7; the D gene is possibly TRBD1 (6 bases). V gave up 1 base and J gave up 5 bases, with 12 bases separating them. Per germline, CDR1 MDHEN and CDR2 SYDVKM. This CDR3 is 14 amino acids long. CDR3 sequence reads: CASSLLWPGDEQYF. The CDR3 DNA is TGTGCCAGCAGTTTATTATGGCCAGGGGACGAGCAGTACTTC.

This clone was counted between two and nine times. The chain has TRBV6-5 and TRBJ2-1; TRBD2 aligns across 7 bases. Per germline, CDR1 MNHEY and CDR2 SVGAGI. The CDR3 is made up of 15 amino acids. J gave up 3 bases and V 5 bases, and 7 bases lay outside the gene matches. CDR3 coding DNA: TGTGCCAGCAGTCCAACACGGGGGGTCTACAATGAGCAGTTCTTC. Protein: CASSPTRGVYNEQFF.

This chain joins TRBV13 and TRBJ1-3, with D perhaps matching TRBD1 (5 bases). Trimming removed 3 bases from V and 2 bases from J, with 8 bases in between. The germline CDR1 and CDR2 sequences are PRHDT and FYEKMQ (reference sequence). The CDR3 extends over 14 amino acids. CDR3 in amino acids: CASSFDRPGNTIYF. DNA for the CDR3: TGTGCCAGCAGCTTCGACAGACCTGGAAACACCATATATTTT.

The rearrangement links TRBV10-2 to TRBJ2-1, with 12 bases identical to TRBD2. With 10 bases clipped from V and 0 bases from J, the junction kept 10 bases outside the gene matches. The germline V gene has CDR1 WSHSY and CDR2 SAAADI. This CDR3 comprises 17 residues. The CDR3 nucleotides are TGCGCCACCGCCAGTCTAGCGGGAGGGCCCTCCTACAATGAGCAGTTCTTC. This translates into CATASLAGGPSYNEQFF.

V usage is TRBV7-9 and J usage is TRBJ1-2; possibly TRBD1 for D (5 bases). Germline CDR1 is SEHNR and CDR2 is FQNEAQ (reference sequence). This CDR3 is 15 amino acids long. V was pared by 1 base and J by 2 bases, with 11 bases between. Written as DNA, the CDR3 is TGTGCCAGCAGCTTAGAGCGGGACCGAAACTATGGCTACACCTTC. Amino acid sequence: CASSLERDRNYGYTF.

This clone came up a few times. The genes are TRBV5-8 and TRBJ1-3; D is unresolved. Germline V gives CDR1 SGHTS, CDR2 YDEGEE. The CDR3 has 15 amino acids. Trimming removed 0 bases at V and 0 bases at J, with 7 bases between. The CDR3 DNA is TGTGCCAGCAGCTTGGCGGGGATCTCTGGAAACACCATATATTTT. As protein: CASSLAGISGNTIYF.

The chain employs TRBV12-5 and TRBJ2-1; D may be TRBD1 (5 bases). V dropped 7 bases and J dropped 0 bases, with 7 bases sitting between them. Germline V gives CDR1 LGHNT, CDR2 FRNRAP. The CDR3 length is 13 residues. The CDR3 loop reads CASEGDSYNEQFF. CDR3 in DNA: TGTGCTAGTGAAGGGGACTCCTACAATGAGCAGTTCTTC.

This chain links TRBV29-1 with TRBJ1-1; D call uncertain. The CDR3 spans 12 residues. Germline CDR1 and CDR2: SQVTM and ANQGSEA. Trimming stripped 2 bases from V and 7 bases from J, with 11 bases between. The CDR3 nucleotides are TGCAGCGTTGAAAGGTCAGGAAGTGAAGCTTTCTTT. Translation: CSVERSGSEAFF.

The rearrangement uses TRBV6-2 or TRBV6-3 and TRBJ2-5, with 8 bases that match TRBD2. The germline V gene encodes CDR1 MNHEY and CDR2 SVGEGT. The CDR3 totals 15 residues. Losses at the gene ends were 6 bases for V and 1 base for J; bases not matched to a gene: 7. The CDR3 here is CASSTTSGLQETQYF. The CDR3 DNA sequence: TGTGCCAGCAGCACAACTAGCGGCCTCCAAGAGACCCAGTACTTC.

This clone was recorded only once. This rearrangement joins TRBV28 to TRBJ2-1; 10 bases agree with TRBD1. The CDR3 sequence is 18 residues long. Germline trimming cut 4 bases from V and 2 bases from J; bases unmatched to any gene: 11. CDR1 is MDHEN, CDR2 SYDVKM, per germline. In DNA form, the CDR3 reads TGTGCCAGCAGTTCTACGCTTGACAGGGGGCGGACCTACAATGAGCAGTTCTTC. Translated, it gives CASSSTLDRGRTYNEQFF.

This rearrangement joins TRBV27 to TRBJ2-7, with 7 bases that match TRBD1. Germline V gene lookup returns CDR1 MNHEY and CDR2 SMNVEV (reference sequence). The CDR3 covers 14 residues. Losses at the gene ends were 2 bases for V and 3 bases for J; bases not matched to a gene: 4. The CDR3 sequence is CASSLLGTDYEQYF. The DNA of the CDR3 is TGTGCCAGCAGTTTACTTGGGACAGACTACGAGCAGTACTTC.

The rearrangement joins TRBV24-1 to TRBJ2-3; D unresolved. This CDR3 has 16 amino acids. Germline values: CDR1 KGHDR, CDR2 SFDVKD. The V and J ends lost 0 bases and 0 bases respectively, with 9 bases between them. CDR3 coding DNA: TGTGCCACCAGTGATTTGGGCTCAAAAAGCACAGATACGCAGTATTTT. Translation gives CATSDLGSKSTDTQYF.

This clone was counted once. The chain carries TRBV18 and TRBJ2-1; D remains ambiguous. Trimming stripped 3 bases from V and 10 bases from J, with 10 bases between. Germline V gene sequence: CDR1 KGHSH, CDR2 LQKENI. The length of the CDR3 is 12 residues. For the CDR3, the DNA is TGTGCCAGCTCACCGCGCCTCGGGGAGCAGTTCTTC. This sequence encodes CASSPRLGEQFF.

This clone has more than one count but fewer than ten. The CDR3: CASSHDRSNTGELFF. CDR3 bases: TGTGCCAGCTCACACGACAGGTCCAACACCGGGGAGCTGTTTTTT. The rearrangement links TRBV18 to TRBJ2-2; D is perhaps TRBD1 (6 bases). The CDR3 is made up of 15 amino acids. With 4 bases removed from V and 2 bases from J, the gap between germline ends came to 11 bases. CDR1 and CDR2 (germline): KGHSH, LQKENI.

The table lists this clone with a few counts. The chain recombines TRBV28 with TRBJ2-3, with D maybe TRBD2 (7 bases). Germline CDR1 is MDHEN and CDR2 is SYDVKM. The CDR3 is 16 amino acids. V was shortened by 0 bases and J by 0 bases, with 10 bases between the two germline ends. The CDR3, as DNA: TGTGCCAGCAGTTTATGGGCGGGGGCGAGCACAGATACGCAGTATTTT. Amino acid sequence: CASSLWAGASTDTQYF.

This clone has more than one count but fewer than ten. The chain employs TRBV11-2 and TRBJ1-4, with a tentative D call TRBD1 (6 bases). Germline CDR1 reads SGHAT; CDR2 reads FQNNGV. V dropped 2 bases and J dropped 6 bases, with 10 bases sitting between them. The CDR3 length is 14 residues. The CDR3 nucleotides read TGTGCCAGCAGCTTAAAGGGGGTTGATGAAAAACTGTTTTTT. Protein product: CASSLKGVDEKLFF.

The chain's CDR3 is CASSSVSTGEYTEAFF. The CDR3 DNA is TGTGCCAGCAGTTCCGTCTCTACAGGGGAGTACACTGAAGCTTTCTTT. The genes are TRBV28 and TRBJ1-1, with 7 bases aligning to TRBD1. J lost 3 bases, V lost 4 bases, and 11 bases had no gene match. Germline-derived CDR1 and CDR2 are MDHEN and SYDVKM. The CDR3 runs to 16 residues. Full variable domain (remainder filled in from reference TRBV28 and TRBJ1-1): DVKVTQSSRYLVKRTGEKVFLECVQDMDHENMFWYRQDPGLGLRLIYFSYDVKMKEKGDIPEGYSVSREKKERFSLILESASTNQTSMYLCASSSVSTGEYTEAFFGQGTRLTVV.

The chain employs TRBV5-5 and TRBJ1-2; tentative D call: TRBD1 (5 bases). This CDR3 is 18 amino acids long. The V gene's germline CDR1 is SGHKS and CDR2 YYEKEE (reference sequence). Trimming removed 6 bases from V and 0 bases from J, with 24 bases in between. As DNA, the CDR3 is TGTGCCAGCACCCTGGGGGGAGGGGTCCTTCTGACTAACTATGGCTACACCTTC. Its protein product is CASTLGGGVLLTNYGYTF.

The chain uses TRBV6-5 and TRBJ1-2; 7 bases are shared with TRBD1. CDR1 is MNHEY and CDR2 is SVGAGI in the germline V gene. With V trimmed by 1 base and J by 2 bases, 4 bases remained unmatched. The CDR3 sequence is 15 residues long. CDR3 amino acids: CASSYWGTENYGYTF. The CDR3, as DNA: TGTGCCAGCAGTTACTGGGGGACAGAGAACTATGGCTACACCTTC.

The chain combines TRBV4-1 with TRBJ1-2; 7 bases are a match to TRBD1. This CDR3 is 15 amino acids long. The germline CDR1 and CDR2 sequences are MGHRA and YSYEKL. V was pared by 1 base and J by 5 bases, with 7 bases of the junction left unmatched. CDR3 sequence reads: CASSQVGGTEYGYTF. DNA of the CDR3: TGCGCCAGCAGCCAAGTCGGCGGGACAGAATATGGCTACACCTTC.